The next 26 T cell receptor beta chains were all read from a single sample in a study of cytomegalovirus exposure and HLA in healthy donors. Primers: 60 Vbeta forward and 13 Jbeta reverse. The data were produced by immunoSEQ multiplex PCR, yet TCRdb's version contains in-frame clones alone and is incomplete. The data hold fewer than 130,000 clones, with 79% observed a single time. The sequencing input was PBMCs. The receptors originated from a woman aged 40 to 50 in good health and CMV-seronegative.

V is TRBV6-6 and J is TRBJ2-7, with D perhaps matching TRBD1 (8 bases). V gave up 7 bases and J gave up 1 base, with 17 bases separating them. The V gene's germline CDR1 is MNHNY and CDR2 SVGAGI (reference sequence). This CDR3 is 15 amino acids long. The DNA for the CDR3 is TGTGCCAGCACCCTACAGGGGGGGACATCCTACGAGCAGTACTTC. Its protein product is CASTLQGGTSYEQYF.

The chain uses TRBV30 and TRBJ2-7; D is perhaps TRBD2 (6 bases). Trimming took 8 bases from V and 3 from J, leaving 20 bases between them. The CDR3 runs 14 residues. Germline loops: CDR1 GTSNPN, CDR2 SVGIG (reference sequence). The CDR3 DNA reads as TGTGCCCGTAGCGCGGGGCTTGGCTACTACGAGCAGTACTTC. It yields the protein CARSAGLGYYEQYF.

This chain uses TRBV27 with TRBJ1-5, with 9 bases identical to TRBD1. CDR3 length: 16 amino acids. V shed 8 bases, J shed 4 bases, and the junction held 12 bases outside the gene matches. Germline values: CDR1 MNHEY, CDR2 SMNVEV (reference sequence). The CDR3 here is CASGDHTGTGNQPQHF. The CDR3 bases are TGTGCCAGCGGGGACCATACCGGGACAGGGAATCAGCCCCAGCATTTT.

This chain links TRBV27 with TRBJ1-6, with 12 bases aligning to TRBD1. The CDR3 runs to 15 residues. V lost 5 bases and J lost 10; bases outside the gene matches: 6. Per the germline V gene, CDR1 is MNHEY and CDR2 is SMNVEV (reference sequence). CDR3 residues: CASSPGTGGRSPLHF. CDR3 nucleotides: TGTGCCAGCAGTCCCGGGACAGGGGGCCGATCACCCCTCCACTTT.

The chain carries TRBV28 and TRBJ2-7; 7 bases are shared with TRBD2. With 7 bases clipped from V and 2 bases from J, the junction kept 5 bases outside the gene matches. CDR1 MDHEN and CDR2 SYDVKM come from the germline V gene. This CDR3 contains 13 residues. CDR3 protein: CASTEAGAYEQYF. The DNA for the CDR3 is TGTGCCAGCACCGAGGCGGGGGCCTACGAGCAGTACTTC.

The chain is built from TRBV19 and TRBJ2-3, with D possibly being TRBD2 (6 bases). The V end was cut by 5 bases, the J end by 5 bases, with 23 bases between. This CDR3 has 17 amino acids. In germline, CDR1 is LNHDA, CDR2 SQIVND (reference sequence). CDR3 in amino acids: CASSAPGLREGGDTQYF. The CDR3 DNA reads TGTGCCAGTAGTGCCCCCGGGTTGCGGGAAGGCGGAGATACGCAGTATTTT.

The rearrangement joins TRBV11-3 to TRBJ1-6; D gene unclear. This CDR3 has 13 residues. Between the trimmed V and J ends, which lost 4 bases and 9 bases, there was a span of 10 bases. Germline-derived CDR1 and CDR2 are SGHNT and YENEEA. The CDR3, as DNA: TGTGCCAGCAGCTCCTCTTCGGGTTCACCCCTCCACTTT. The encoded protein is CASSSSSGSPLHF.

The chain has TRBV2 and TRBJ2-7, with 7 bases fitting TRBD1. J was trimmed by 7 bases and V by 10 bases; bases with no gene match: 7. Germline CDR1 and CDR2: SNHLY and FYNNEI. CDR3 length: 11 residues. CDR3 sequence reads: CATYRGGEQYF. The CDR3 DNA sequence: TGTGCCACCTACAGGGGTGGGGAGCAGTACTTC.

The chain couples TRBV19 to TRBJ1-1; D possibly corresponds to TRBD1 (6 bases). Deletions cut 6 bases from V and 3 bases from J, with 14 bases between. Germline CDR1 and CDR2: LNHDA and SQIVND (reference sequence). CDR3 length: 14 amino acids. In DNA, the CDR3 is TGTGCCAGTAGGAAACAGGGAACCGACACTGAAGCTTTCTTT. Its translation is CASRKQGTDTEAFF.

The V gene is TRBV7-2, the J gene TRBJ1-2; D is unclear. The CDR3 runs 13 residues. Trimming took 4 bases from V and 8 from J, leaving 14 bases between them. Germline assignment: CDR1 SGHTA and CDR2 FQGNSA. The CDR3 spells CASSSGLGWGYTF. DNA for the CDR3: TGTGCCAGCAGCTCCGGCCTAGGTTGGGGCTACACCTTC.

A single count supports this clone. The chain combines TRBV9 with TRBJ1-3; weak D call: TRBD1 (5 bases). CDR1 and CDR2 from the germline V gene are SGDLS and YYNGEE. The CDR3 spans 17 residues. V was trimmed by 1 base and J by 0 bases, leaving 14 bases between them. The CDR3 DNA reads TGTGCCAGCAGCGTAAGCCCTCGGACACCCTCTGGAAACACCATATATTTT. Its translation: CASSVSPRTPSGNTIYF.

This sequence joins TRBV30 and TRBJ1-5; D gene unclear. The germline V and J ends were trimmed by 0 bases and 7 bases, with 16 bases remaining between them. Germline V gene data show CDR1 as GTSNPN and CDR2 as SVGIG (reference sequence). This CDR3 has 15 amino acids. The CDR3 sequence: CAWSVRELREQPQHF. CDR3 sequence (DNA): TGTGCCTGGAGTGTACGTGAGTTGCGGGAGCAGCCCCAGCATTTT. Looking up the rest from reference TRBV30 and TRBJ1-5 gives the full variable domain: SQTIHQWPATLVQPVGSPLSLECTVEGTSNPNLYWYRQAAGRGLQLLFYSVGIGQISSEVPQNLSASRPQDRQFILSSKKLLLSDSGFYLCAWSVRELREQPQHFGDGTRLSIL.

The chain uses TRBV6-5 and TRBJ1-2; 8 positions match TRBD1. The CDR3 totals 13 residues. The germline CDR1 and CDR2 sequences are MNHEY and SVGAGI. The trim removed 5 bases at V and 8 bases at J, leaving 7 bases unmatched. Written as DNA, the CDR3 is TGTGCCAGCAGTACCGGACAGGGCTTCGGCTACACCTTC. It specifies CASSTGQGFGYTF.

The gene calls are TRBV5-4 and TRBJ2-5; D is perhaps TRBD1 (6 bases). Trimming shortened V by 9 bases and J by 3 bases, and 9 bases separated the two germline ends. CDR1 and CDR2 (germline): SGHNT, YYREEE (reference sequence). This CDR3 is 11 amino acids long. Here the CDR3 DNA reads TGTGCCATTACAGGGAAAGAGACCCAGTACTTC. This sequence encodes CAITGKETQYF.

The chain recombines TRBV19 with TRBJ1-3, with D perhaps matching TRBD1 (6 bases). Trimming left V 2 bases short and J 5 bases short, with 10 bases between. The CDR3 contains 14 residues. Germline CDR1 LNHDA, CDR2 SQIVND (reference sequence). This chain's CDR3 is CASSIHRERNTIYF. CDR3 nucleotides: TGTGCCAGTAGTATACACAGGGAGCGAAACACCATATATTTT.

The chain carries TRBV20-1 and TRBJ2-3, with TRBD1 matching 9 bases. The CDR3 extends over 11 amino acids. CDR1 is DFQATT, CDR2 SNEGSKA, per germline (reference sequence). V lost 5 bases and J lost 9; bases outside the gene matches: 3. CDR3: CSAVDRGTQYF. The CDR3 DNA reads TGCAGTGCTGTCGACAGGGGGACGCAGTATTTT.

Of note for this clone: The junction departs from the called germline gene at one end, perhaps through a read error. This chain uses TRBV7-9 with TRBJ2-7; D ambiguous. This CDR3 has 12 residues. CDR1 is SEHNR, CDR2 FQNEAQ, per germline (reference sequence). The CDR3: CSSSFGLSEQYF. CDR3 coding DNA: TGTTCCAGCAGCTTTGGGCTATCAGAGCAGTACTTC.

The chain recombines TRBV18 with TRBJ1-2; D not resolved. The CDR3 is 14 residues long. V was shortened by 3 bases and J by 3 bases, with 11 bases between the two germline ends. Germline CDR1 reads KGHSH; CDR2 reads LQKENI. The CDR3 DNA is TGTGCCAGCTCACCCCGGGATTTCCACTATGGCTACACCTTC. This encodes CASSPRDFHYGYTF.

A few counts support this clone. The V call is TRBV19, the J call TRBJ1-5; 11 nucleotides agree with TRBD1. Germline loops: CDR1 LNHDA, CDR2 SQIVND (reference sequence). This CDR3 region has 18 residues. The J segment lost 4 bases and the V segment lost 5 bases, leaving 13 bases of the junction unmatched. CDR3 region: CASSYRGQGVLPNQPQHF. The DNA for the CDR3 is TGTGCCAGTAGTTATAGGGGACAGGGGGTGCTACCGAATCAGCCCCAGCATTTT.

This chain uses TRBV28 with TRBJ2-7, with 10 bases fitting TRBD2. V dropped 4 bases and J dropped 0; count of bases not matched to a gene: 3. The CDR3 length is 15 residues. CDR1 MDHEN and CDR2 SYDVKM come from the germline V gene. CDR3 protein: CASSSSSGGSYEQYF. CDR3 DNA sequence: TGTGCCAGCAGTTCGTCTAGCGGGGGCTCCTACGAGCAGTACTTC.

V usage is TRBV4-2 and J usage is TRBJ2-6; unclear D gene. Germline values: CDR1 LGHNA, CDR2 YNFKEQ. With 4 bases removed from V and 1 base from J, the gap between germline ends came to 14 bases. The CDR3 has 17 amino acids. This CDR3 reads CASSPRAGNSGANVLTF. The CDR3 DNA reads TGTGCCAGCAGCCCTCGAGCAGGCAATTCTGGGGCCAACGTCCTGACTTTC.

V usage is TRBV7-2 and J usage is TRBJ2-1; TRBD2 agrees at 13 bases. The germline gives CDR1 SGHTA, CDR2 FQGNSA. There are 16 residues in the CDR3. Losses at the gene ends were 5 bases for V and 4 bases for J; bases not matched to a gene: 5. The CDR3 coding sequence is TGTGCCAGCAGCCGCACTAGCGGGGGGGCTTACAATGAGCAGTTCTTC. It translates to CASSRTSGGAYNEQFF.

This clone was detected only once. The CDR3 DNA is TGTGCCAGCAGTGACTTCCCGCGGGTGGATGGCTACACCTTC. Its translation is CASSDFPRVDGYTF. This chain joins TRBV6-4 and TRBJ1-2; D remains unclear. Trimming shortened V by 1 base and J by 6 bases, and 12 bases separated the two germline ends. The CDR3 has 14 amino acids. The germline V gene encodes CDR1 MRHNA and CDR2 SNTAGT.

The chain employs TRBV28 and TRBJ2-4, with a possible D match to TRBD2 (6 bases). CDR1 is MDHEN and CDR2 is SYDVKM in the germline V gene. The CDR3 runs to 13 residues. Trimming removed 5 bases from V and 8 bases from J, with 13 bases in between. CDR3 coding DNA: TGTGCCAGCAGTATCAGCACGGGGGACATTCAGTACTTC. Its protein product is CASSISTGDIQYF.

The J gene is TRBJ2-1, the V gene TRBV5-1; possible D gene TRBD2, 5 bases. Germline values: CDR1 SGHRS, CDR2 YFSETQ. V shed 2 bases and J shed 0 bases, with 6 bases lying between them. CDR3 length: 14 residues. Written as DNA, the CDR3 is TGCGCCAGCAGCTTCGGGGACTCCTACAATGAGCAGTTCTTC. This translates into CASSFGDSYNEQFF.

This chain connects TRBV28 to TRBJ2-2, with TRBD1 matching 12 bases. The junction had 13 bases not matched to a gene; V was cut back by 4 bases and J by 4 bases. Germline CDR1 is MDHEN and CDR2 is SYDVKM. This CDR3 is 19 amino acids long. The CDR3 region is CASSWDRGPQSPSTGELFF. DNA of the CDR3: TGTGCCAGCAGTTGGGACAGGGGGCCACAGTCCCCTAGCACCGGGGAGCTGTTTTTT.